This T cell receptor (beta chain) was captured by sequencing in a study of T cells in Graves' hyperthyroidism and ophthalmopathy. Notes on the study in general: Onset of ophthalmopathy came a median roughly 6.4 months after the model predicted it.

Stable Graves' hyperthyroidism meant no ophthalmopathy progression within 18 months. The PBMCs were taken from under 12 ml of fresh peripheral blood. CDR1 is DFQATT, CDR2 SNEGSKA, per germline (reference sequence). CDR3 length: 15 amino acids. With V trimmed by 0 bases and J by 8 bases, 6 bases remained unmatched. TCR beta CDR3 sequences were amplified from RNA transcripts. The TCR CDR3 was amplified in a first-round RT-PCR using the HTBI primer set. TCRdb called the multiplex PCR reads again in MiXCR, with one record for every CDR3 protein. The sample yields around 480,000 distinct CDR3 sequences, 13% to 15% seen once. Note on this clonotype: The antigen remains undetermined.

J is TRBJ2-2 and V is TRBV20-1; 10 bases line up with TRBD1. This sequence originates from a woman in her late teens or twenties with Graves' hyperthyroidism. Sequencing was done on a sample of blood. The chain's CDR3 is CSARDWTGGLGELFF. CDR3 bases: TGCAGTGCTAGAGACTGGACAGGGGGATTGGGGGAGCTGTTTTTT.